This TCR beta chain was retrieved from a study of blood T cell repertoires in COVID-19. Study background: COVID-19 samples, acute and convalescent, were from the United States, Italy and Spain.

In this sample, this clone turned up once. CDR1 and CDR2 from the germline V gene are SNHLY and FYNNEI. This CDR3 is 13 amino acids long. V lost 5 bases and J lost 4, with 9 bases in between. Profiled with immunoSEQ multiplex PCR; TCRdb holds only in-frame clones, not every one. The table includes 330,000 or so clones, almost 90% detected once. The sequence derives from a woman aged 25 to 39 who had been exposed to COVID-19. The material sequenced was PBMCs or T cells enriched from blood (not recorded which). The rearrangement joins TRBV2 to TRBJ1-5, with D tentatively TRBD1 (5 bases). This CDR3 reads CASSSAGNQPQHF. The CDR3 nucleotides read TGTGCCAGCAGTTCGGCAGGGAATCAGCCCCAGCATTTT.